This T cell receptor (beta chain) comes out of a study of cytomegalovirus exposure and HLA in healthy donors. Overall study context: A subsequent analysis stated that the 120 or so validation repertoires were run on the same platform as the roughly 710 first-cohort repertoires.

As for this clone: What it recognizes is unknown.

CDR1 is ENHRY, CDR2 SYGVKD, per germline. The CDR3 covers 13 residues. Trimming removed 6 bases at V and 4 bases at J, with 10 bases between. Study conclusions and caveats: Reports showed the classifier diagnosing cytomegalovirus status with high specificity and sensitivity.

The method was immunoSEQ multiplex PCR; TCRdb's version includes in-frame clones alone and lacks a portion of them. The profile shows around 200,000 clones, roughly 84% of them singletons. The sequence derives from a woman under 30 in good health and CMV-seropositive. The sequencing sample was made of PBMCs. This chain links TRBV10-3 with TRBJ1-5; D is possibly TRBD1 (5 bases). The CDR3 bases are TGTGCCATCAGCGCACCAGGGAATCAGCCCCAGCATTTT. Protein: CAISAPGNQPQHF.